Listed below are T cell receptor beta chains from one sample, sequenced in a study of blood T cell repertoires in COVID-19. Generated by immunoSEQ multiplex PCR, the TCRdb table keeps only in-frame clones and is missing some. The sample lists about 360,000 clones; around 86% were seen once. Sequenced sample: peripheral blood. The receptors derive from a human donor in a cohort sampled during active COVID-19. The CDR3 runs from the conserved cysteine through the conserved F or W. Fields, in order: CDR3 protein, J gene, V gene.

CDR3aa: CASSLAVPTGGFNEQFF
j_gene: TRBJ2-1
v_gene: TRBV7-2

CDR3aa: CASSLRQPLEQYF
j_gene: TRBJ2-7
v_gene: TRBV5-1

CDR3aa: CASSFDRKNQPQHF
j_gene: TRBJ1-5
v_gene: TRBV7-8

CDR3aa: CAISDPGTHTDTQYF
j_gene: TRBJ2-3
v_gene: TRBV10-3

CDR3aa: CASSLAAGESYNEQFF
j_gene: TRBJ2-1
v_gene: TRBV5-1

CDR3aa: CASSQGQGVSDGYTF
j_gene: TRBJ1-2
v_gene: TRBV6-5

CDR3aa: CAWSARRQSSSTDTQYF
j_gene: TRBJ2-3
v_gene: TRBV30

CDR3aa: CASSFSTGGEQYF
j_gene: TRBJ2-7
v_gene: TRBV7-2

CDR3aa: CASSIQRGEETQYF
j_gene: TRBJ2-5
v_gene: TRBV19

CDR3aa: CASSLRQGKTYNEQFF
j_gene: TRBJ2-1
v_gene: TRBV19

CDR3aa: CASTKGGAGNTEAFF
j_gene: TRBJ1-1
v_gene: TRBV6-5

CDR3aa: CASSPGTGGQETQYF
j_gene: TRBJ2-5
v_gene: TRBV4-2

CDR3aa: CASSRQGPGVGYTF
j_gene: TRBJ1-2
v_gene: TRBV6-5

CDR3aa: CASSQGLAGANEQFF
j_gene: TRBJ2-1
v_gene: TRBV4-1

CDR3aa: CASSETGEKEETQYF
j_gene: TRBJ2-5
v_gene: TRBV7-3

CDR3aa: CASSIGPGLNTEAFF
j_gene: TRBJ1-1
v_gene: TRBV19

CDR3aa: CASSPTGGSPLHF
j_gene: TRBJ1-6
v_gene: TRBV18

CDR3aa: CASSSYQRLVYEQYF
j_gene: TRBJ2-7
v_gene: TRBV7-2

CDR3aa: CAWSVIGYDYGYTF
j_gene: TRBJ1-2
v_gene: TRBV30

CDR3aa: CASSTRESGGRFF
j_gene: TRBJ2-1
v_gene: TRBV19

CDR3aa: CASTRGGQGEKLFF
j_gene: TRBJ1-4
v_gene: TRBV6-5

CDR3aa: CASSFRDSRADTQYF
j_gene: TRBJ2-3
v_gene: TRBV5-1

CDR3aa: CASSQEQSPGEKLFF
j_gene: TRBJ1-4
v_gene: TRBV3-1/TRBV3-2

CDR3aa: CASSLGLAGGEQYF
j_gene: TRBJ2-7
v_gene: TRBV13

CDR3aa: CASSTGAGEGEKLFF
j_gene: TRBJ1-4
v_gene: TRBV6-5

CDR3aa: CASSLEQGKEGGYTF
j_gene: TRBJ1-2
v_gene: TRBV5-1

CDR3aa: CASSLAPGGPVEQFF
j_gene: TRBJ2-1
v_gene: TRBV5-8

CDR3aa: CASSAYRGQGYEQYF
j_gene: TRBJ2-7
v_gene: TRBV2

CDR3aa: CATNGVGHLTGELFF
j_gene: TRBJ2-2
v_gene: TRBV19

CDR3aa: CASSPRGGANQPQHF
j_gene: TRBJ1-5
v_gene: TRBV19

CDR3aa: CASSIDRSRANVLTF
j_gene: TRBJ2-6
v_gene: TRBV19

CDR3aa: CAWGDWGNTEAFF
j_gene: TRBJ1-1
v_gene: TRBV30

CDR3aa: CATSGYGQTHANTGELFF
j_gene: TRBJ2-2
v_gene: TRBV15